These 2 T cell receptor beta chains came from one sample sequenced in a study of cytomegalovirus exposure and HLA in healthy donors. Repertoires were generated with immunoSEQ multiplex PCR, while TCRdb's copy carries only in-frame clones and drops some. The profile shows some 200,000 clones, 80% to 85% of them singletons. Specimen: PBMCs. The receptors come from a woman between 18 and 29 years old in good health and CMV-seropositive.

This clone has a handful of counts. The chain employs TRBV6-6 and TRBJ1-2, with a possible D match to TRBD1 (6 bases). The germline V gene has CDR1 MNHNY and CDR2 SVGAGI (reference sequence). Trimming cost V 6 bases and J 0 bases, with 14 bases left between them. The length of the CDR3 is 15 residues. CDR3 protein: CASSQDSNSNYGYTF. CDR3 nucleotide sequence: TGTGCCAGCAGCCAGGACAGTAACTCTAACTATGGCTACACCTTC.

The chain employs TRBV18 and TRBJ1-5; D is perhaps TRBD1 (5 bases). Trimming took off 1 base at V and 1 base at J, with 11 bases between the two ends. CDR1 and CDR2 (germline): KGHSH, LQKENI. The CDR3 loop spans 16 amino acids. In DNA, the CDR3 is TGTGCCAGCTCACCACGCCAGGGTGGCAGCAATCAGCCCCAGCATTTT. This codes for CASSPRQGGSNQPQHF.